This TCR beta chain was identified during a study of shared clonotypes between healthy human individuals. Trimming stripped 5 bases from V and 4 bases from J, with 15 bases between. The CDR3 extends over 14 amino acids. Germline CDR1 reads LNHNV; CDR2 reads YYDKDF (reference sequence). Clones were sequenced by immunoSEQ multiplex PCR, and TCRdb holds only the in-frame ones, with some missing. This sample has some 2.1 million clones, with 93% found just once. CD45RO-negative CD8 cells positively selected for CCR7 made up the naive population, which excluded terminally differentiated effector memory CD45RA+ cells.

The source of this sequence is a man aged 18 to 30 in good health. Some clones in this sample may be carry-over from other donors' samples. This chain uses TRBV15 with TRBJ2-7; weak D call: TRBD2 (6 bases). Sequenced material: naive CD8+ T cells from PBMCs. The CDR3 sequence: CATSGGGSEYEQYF. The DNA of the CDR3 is TGTGCCACCAGCGGGGGAGGATCAGAGTACGAGCAGTACTTC.